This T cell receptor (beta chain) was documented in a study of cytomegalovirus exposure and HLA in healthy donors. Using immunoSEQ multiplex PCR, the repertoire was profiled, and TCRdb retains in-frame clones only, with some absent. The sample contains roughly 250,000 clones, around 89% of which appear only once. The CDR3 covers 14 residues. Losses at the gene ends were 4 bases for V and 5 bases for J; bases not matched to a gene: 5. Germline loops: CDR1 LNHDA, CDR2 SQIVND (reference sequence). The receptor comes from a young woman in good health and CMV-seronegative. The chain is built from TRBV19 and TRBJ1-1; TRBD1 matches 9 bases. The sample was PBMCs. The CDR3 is CASSKQGAETEAFF. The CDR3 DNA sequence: TGTGCCAGTAGTAAACAGGGGGCCGAAACTGAAGCTTTCTTT. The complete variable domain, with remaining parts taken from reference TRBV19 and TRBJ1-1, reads DGGITQSPKYLFRKEGQNVTLSCEQNLNHDAMYWYRQDPGQGLRLIYYSQIVNDFQKGDIAEGYSVSREKKESFPLTVTSAQKNPTAFYLCASSKQGAETEAFFGQGTRLTVV.